This TCR beta chain comes out of a study of PD-L1 blockade in urothelial cancer (dated by TCRdb to 2016 to 2017). About the full investigation: All patients started therapy around 2014 and received atezolizumab 1,200 mg intravenously every 3 weeks. About 90% of the roughly 29 patients were males with bladder-origin urothelial cancer, and about 65% of the roughly 30 reported a prior smoking history. Patients had an ECOG performance status of 0 or 1 and had received between 0 and 3 prior chemotherapy regimens. Blood samples were analyzed 3 weeks after the start of treatment (second dose) and 6 weeks after the start of treatment. Blood samples gave a median of roughly 150,000 T cells and tens of thousands of unique TCRs, with a median clonality of approximately 0.078. An exploratory multi-omic analysis was conducted of the somatic, immune and clinical correlates of response to PD-L1 blockade with atezolizumab in urothelial cancer. TCR sequencing covered pretreatment tumor samples and matched, serially collected peripheral blood taken before and after atezolizumab treatment. Progression-free survival longer than 6 months counted as durable clinical benefit, and TCR features were additionally tested against both progression-free and overall survival. Whole exome sequencing and RNA sequencing of pretreatment tumors were performed alongside TCR sequencing in the same patients. Durable clinical benefit was achieved by nine patients but not by the remaining 20. Pretreatment blood TCR-seq was available for about 30 patients, at least one posttreatment blood collection was obtained for roughly 24 patients, and tumor TCR-seq was available for roughly 24 patients. Broader findings and caveats from the paper: Improved progression-free and overall survival was associated with having pretreatment peripheral blood TCR clonality below the median. Because of the small sample size (n ≈ 29) and the many exploratory analyses performed, the results are intended to be regarded as hypothesis-generating. At 3 weeks after the start of treatment, tumor-associated TCR clones in peripheral blood had expanded more in patients with durable benefit (n ≈ 22, p = 0.022).

As regards this clone: Its antigen remains unidentified. It has no much larger one-base neighbor in the sample; base qualities were not kept.

The sample's time point label, decoded: peripheral blood 6 weeks after treatment start. The cohort included 29 patients with locally advanced or metastatic urothelial carcinoma who were treated at Memorial Sloan Kettering on a trial protocol. Peripheral blood mononuclear cells were collected pretreatment and during treatment, with between 1 and 8 total time points obtained per patient. The Qiagen DNeasy Blood extraction kit was used to purify genomic DNA from total PBMCs and from tumor samples. PBMCs were collected pretreatment and during treatment, and were isolated and stored as previously described. Each PCR received spiked-in synthetic TCR analog templates so that absolute template abundance could be estimated from read counts. The immunoSEQ assay was used to amplify TCRbeta CDR3 regions from genomic DNA with bias-controlled V and J gene primers. Rearranged TCRbeta segments were sequenced at approximately 20X coverage. The authors processed their data as follows. Clustering was used to correct sequencing errors, and CDR3s were annotated against IMGT to assign V, D and J genes. Downstream analyses used only productive TCRbeta rearrangements and left out out-of-frame or stop-codon sequences. To compute clonality, Shannon entropy was normalized by the log of the number of unique productive sequences and then subtracted from one. Clones differing between time points or between blood and tumor were identified by Fisher's exact test with Benjamini-Hochberg correction at adjusted p below 0.01. Held by TCRdb, this immuneACCESS table contains in-frame sequences only and omits some clones. Under half of the omission traces to an unresolved V gene where checked; the cause of the rest is unknown. For V, J and clone size, that table is used; D and trimming come from the DNA. Present in this sample are about 30,000 clones, roughly nine tenths of which were seen just once. Of the sample, roughly 8% is held by the ten largest clones.

The TCR comes from a man older than 75 with urothelial cancer. The specimen was PBMCs, collected around atezolizumab (anti-PD-L1) treatment.

The CDR3 reads as follows: CASSHPSSRETQYF. The DNA sequence follows: TGTGCCAGCAGCCACCCATCGTCCCGGGAGACCCAGTACTTC. The chain is assembled from TRBV7-2 and TRBJ2-5, with the identity of the D gene unclear. V drops 5 bases and J drops 5 bases, leaving 15 bases in between. Counted from cysteine to phenylalanine, this CDR3 has 14 amino acids. Here the CDR3 DNA is all that survives: 42 bases in frame from base 1. CDR1 SGHTA and CDR2 FQGNSA were looked up in the germline V gene.